This T cell receptor beta chain was retrieved from a study of shared clonotypes between healthy human individuals. Broader study findings: Clonotypes shared by all four sorted-subset donors had higher generation probabilities than non-shared clonotypes.

The healthy adult donors were HIV-negative and reported no recent acute infections or vaccinations. It was into CD45RA+ naive and CD45RA-negative memory subsets that the CD4+ cells were split. Germline V gene data show CDR1 as MNHEY and CDR2 as SMNVEV (reference sequence). The CDR3 sequence is 16 residues long. V dropped 2 bases and J dropped 3; count of bases not matched to a gene: 10. Clones were sequenced by immunoSEQ multiplex PCR, and TCRdb holds only the in-frame ones, with some missing. The sample gives approximately 330,000 clones, more than 60% of which show up once; over 9.5% is in the top ten. The table lists this clone with a count of one. Antigen unknown.

This sequence was found in a man aged 25-45 years in good health. What was sequenced was memory CD4+ T cells sorted from blood. Regarding subset: CD45RA-negative fraction. This rearrangement joins TRBV27 to TRBJ2-7; 7 bases align to TRBD1. CDR3 DNA: TGTGCCAGCAGTTTACCAAAGACAGGGAATCTCTACGAGCAGTACTTC. Its protein is CASSLPKTGNLYEQYF.